Below are 18 T cell receptor beta chains sequenced from a single sample in a study of T cell responses to AZD1222 COVID-19 vaccine. TCRdb's table, derived via immunoSEQ multiplex PCR, lists solely in-frame clones and lacks some. The top ten clones hold around 5% of a sample with 110,000 to 150,000 clones, over 85% of them seen once. The source material was peripheral blood, sampled on day 0 of AZD1222 vaccination. All receptors derive from an adult in good health.

The V and J genes are TRBV25-1 and TRBJ2-7, with TRBD1 as a possible D gene (6 bases). V lost 6 bases and J lost 2, with 11 bases in between. The CDR3 loop spans 13 amino acids. Germline V gene lookup returns CDR1 MGHDK and CDR2 SYGVNS. The CDR3: CASSPGDAYEQYF. The DNA of the CDR3 is TGTGCCAGCAGCCCAGGGGATGCCTACGAGCAGTACTTC.

The V gene is TRBV5-6, the J gene TRBJ1-5; no clear D. The germline gives CDR1 SGHDT, CDR2 YYEEEE. CDR3 length: 14 residues. V shed 4 bases and J shed 5 bases, with 13 bases lying between them. CDR3 loop: CASSTTRRDQPQHF. CDR3 bases: TGTGCCAGCAGCACAACGAGGCGGGATCAGCCCCAGCATTTT.

V gene TRBV27 combines with J gene TRBJ2-1, with a possible D match to TRBD1 (6 bases). Germline CDR1 is MNHEY and CDR2 is SMNVEV (reference sequence). V was cut by 6 bases and J by 8 bases, with 14 bases left in between. This CDR3 is built from 13 residues. In DNA, the CDR3 is TGTGCCAGCAGCTACAGGGTTAACTATGAGCAGTTCTTC. Translation gives CASSYRVNYEQFF.

The chain carries TRBV2 and TRBJ2-3; no firm D call. The CDR3 length is 12 residues. V dropped 6 bases and J dropped 5 bases, with 9 bases sitting between them. Germline V CDR1 and CDR2: SNHLY, FYNNEI. CDR3 DNA sequence: TGTGCCAGCAGGTTGAGCGTAGATACGCAGTATTTT. Translation: CASRLSVDTQYF.

The rearrangement links TRBV6-2 or TRBV6-3 to TRBJ2-5, with 9 bases matching TRBD1. CDR1 and CDR2 (germline): MNHEY, SVGEGT. The CDR3 is 15 amino acids. V was clipped by 5 bases and J by 4 bases; unmatched bases: 8. CDR3 amino acids: CASSPGQGARETQYF. The CDR3 DNA sequence: TGTGCCAGCAGTCCGGGACAGGGTGCCCGAGAGACCCAGTACTTC.

The chain is built from TRBV9 and TRBJ1-6; no definite D call. CDR3 length: 14 amino acids. The germline V and J ends were trimmed by 5 bases and 3 bases, with 9 bases remaining between them. Germline V CDR1 and CDR2: SGDLS, YYNGEE. In nucleotides, the CDR3 is TGTGCCAGCAGTGACTGGGACTATAATTCACCCCTCCACTTT. It yields the protein CASSDWDYNSPLHF.

CDR3 loop: CATSEGGISYNEQFF. CDR3 DNA: TGTGCCACCAGTGAAGGCGGGATCTCCTACAATGAGCAGTTCTTC. The chain recombines TRBV24-1 with TRBJ2-1; D possibly corresponds to TRBD2 (6 bases). This CDR3 region has 15 residues. V was trimmed by 4 bases and J by 0 bases, leaving 9 bases between them. CDR1 and CDR2 (germline): KGHDR, SFDVKD.

The genes are TRBV19 and TRBJ2-1; a possible D gene is TRBD1 (5 bases). The CDR3 extends over 15 amino acids. V shed 3 bases and J shed 3 bases, with 12 bases lying between them. Germline V gene data show CDR1 as LNHDA and CDR2 as SQIVND (reference sequence). The CDR3 spells CASSIVQDIYNEQFF. DNA of the CDR3: TGTGCCAGTAGTATTGTACAGGACATCTACAATGAGCAGTTCTTC.

J is TRBJ2-7 and V is TRBV6-2 or TRBV6-3, with 7 bases matching TRBD2. Per germline, CDR1 MNHEY and CDR2 SVGEGT. This CDR3 has 15 amino acids. The V and J ends lost 5 bases and 2 bases, in that order; junction bases with no gene match: 9. CDR3: CASSPERERAYEQYF. The CDR3 DNA is TGTGCCAGCAGTCCGGAGCGGGAAAGGGCCTACGAGCAGTACTTC.

This clone was counted only a few times. The genes are TRBV6-5 and TRBJ2-7; D is perhaps TRBD1 (6 bases). This CDR3 comprises 14 residues. Trimming removed 0 bases at V and 3 bases at J, with 9 bases between. Per the germline V gene, CDR1 is MNHEY and CDR2 is SVGAGI. In nucleotides, the CDR3 is TGTGCCAGCAGTTACTCGAACAGGGACTACGAGCAGTACTTC. This translates into CASSYSNRDYEQYF.

The V gene is TRBV7-8, the J gene TRBJ2-7, with D perhaps assigned TRBD1 or TRBD2 (5 bases each). The CDR3 has 17 amino acids. V lost 0 bases and J 7 bases, leaving 22 bases between the germline ends. Germline CDR1 and CDR2: SGHVS and FQNEAQ. CDR3 coding DNA: TGTGCCAGCAGCTTAGCACTATACCGGGACCCCCGGCGGGAGCAGTACTTC. This translates into CASSLALYRDPRREQYF.

This rearrangement joins TRBV13 to TRBJ2-5, with TRBD2 as a possible D gene (5 bases). V lost 8 bases, J lost 1 base, and 11 bases lay in between. The CDR3 spans 13 residues. From germline, CDR1 is PRHDT and CDR2 FYEKMQ (reference sequence). The CDR3 reads CASGSYIQETQYF. Written as DNA, the CDR3 is TGTGCCAGCGGGAGTTACATCCAAGAGACCCAGTACTTC.

V and J are TRBV27 and TRBJ1-6, with a tentative D call TRBD1 (6 bases). Trimming stripped 5 bases from V and 1 base from J, with 12 bases between. Germline assignment: CDR1 MNHEY and CDR2 SMNVEV (reference sequence). There are 16 residues in the CDR3. CDR3 protein: CASSPRTASYNSPLHF. CDR3 bases: TGTGCCAGCAGTCCTCGGACAGCTTCCTATAATTCACCCCTCCACTTT.

This chain uses TRBV28 with TRBJ2-7; TRBD1 is a possible D gene (6 bases). The germline V gene has CDR1 MDHEN and CDR2 SYDVKM. V shed 4 bases and J shed 0 bases, with 16 bases lying between them. This CDR3 region has 16 residues. The CDR3 bases are TGTGCCAGCAGTTCCACCAGGGGCGGGCCCTCCTACGAGCAGTACTTC. Protein: CASSSTRGGPSYEQYF.

This sequence joins TRBV19 and TRBJ1-2, with D unclear. Germline V gene sequence: CDR1 LNHDA, CDR2 SQIVND (reference sequence). The CDR3 contains 14 residues. V lost 5 bases, J lost 0 bases, and 10 bases lay in between. The CDR3 protein is CASSVGRTNYGYTF. CDR3 DNA: TGTGCCAGTAGTGTCGGTCGAACTAACTATGGCTACACCTTC.

The rearrangement links TRBV27 to TRBJ1-6, with 7 positions matching TRBD1. The germline V gene has CDR1 MNHEY and CDR2 SMNVEV (reference sequence). This CDR3 contains 13 residues. Trimming at V came to 8 bases and at J to 10 bases, leaving 8 bases not matched to a gene. The CDR3, as DNA: TGTGCCAGCGGGCAGGGGGTCGGATCACCCCTCCACTTT. Protein: CASGQGVGSPLHF.

This chain links TRBV5-4 with TRBJ1-1, with no clear D. The CDR3 has 13 amino acids. In germline, CDR1 is SGHNT, CDR2 YYREEE (reference sequence). Trimming pared 4 bases from V and 2 bases from J, leaving 9 bases between. The chain's CDR3 is CASSGWRNTEAFF. The CDR3, as DNA: TGTGCCAGCAGCGGGTGGAGAAACACTGAAGCTTTCTTT. The full variable domain, in which reference TRBV5-4 and TRBJ1-1 provide the parts outside the CDR3, is ETGVTQSPTHLIKTRGQQVTLRCSSQSGHNTVSWYQQALGQGPQFIFQYYREEENGRGNFPPRFSGLQFPNYSSELNVNALELDDSALYLCASSGWRNTEAFFGQGTRLTVV.

This chain uses TRBV5-1 with TRBJ2-7, with D perhaps being TRBD1 or TRBD2 (5 bases each). Trimming took 4 bases from V and 3 from J, leaving 14 bases between them. The CDR3 totals 14 residues. Germline V gene lookup returns CDR1 SGHRS and CDR2 YFSETQ. CDR3 sequence (DNA): TGCGCCAGCAGCCCCGGGGCAGCCAGCTACGAGCAGTACTTC. This translates into CASSPGAASYEQYF.